This T cell receptor beta chain was identified in a study of cytomegalovirus exposure and HLA in healthy donors. Findings of the study overall: Most sequenced TCRs were rare (though some public TCRs occurred in many donors). It was taken for granted in presence/absence analyses that sequencing depth across donors was roughly uniform.

Germline CDR1 is SGHRS and CDR2 is YFSETQ. The junction had 5 bases not matched to a gene; V was cut back by 4 bases and J by 1 base. This CDR3 comprises 15 residues. Remarks on this clone: What it recognizes is unknown.

The PCR ran on 60 Vbeta and 13 Jbeta primers. Method: immunoSEQ multiplex PCR; TCRdb's copy keeps in-frame clones and lacks some. The sample carries over 100,000 clones, roughly 60% recorded once. Nominally healthy donors were sampled, though unrecorded immune exposures were likely. The clonotype was recovered from a human donor in good health. The V and J genes are TRBV5-1 and TRBJ2-1, with 7 bases aligning to TRBD2. Sequencing was carried out using PBMCs. This chain's CDR3 is CASSEFGGSYNEQFF. The CDR3 nucleotides read TGCGCCAGCAGCGAATTCGGGGGGTCCTACAATGAGCAGTTCTTC.